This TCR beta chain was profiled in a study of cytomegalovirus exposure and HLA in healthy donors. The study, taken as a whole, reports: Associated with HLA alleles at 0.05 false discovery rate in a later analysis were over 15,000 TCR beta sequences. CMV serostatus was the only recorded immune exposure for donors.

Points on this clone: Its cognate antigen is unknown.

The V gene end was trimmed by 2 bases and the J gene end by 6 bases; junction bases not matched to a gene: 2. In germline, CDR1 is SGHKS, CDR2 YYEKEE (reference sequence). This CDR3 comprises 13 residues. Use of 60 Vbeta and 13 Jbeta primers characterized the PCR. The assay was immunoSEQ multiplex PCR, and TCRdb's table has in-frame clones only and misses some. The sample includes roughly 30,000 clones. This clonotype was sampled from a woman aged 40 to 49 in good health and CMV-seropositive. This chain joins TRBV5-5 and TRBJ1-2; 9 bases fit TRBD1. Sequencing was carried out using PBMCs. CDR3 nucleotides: TGTGCCAGCAGCTTTTGGACAGGGGATGGCTACACCTTC. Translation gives CASSFWTGDGYTF.